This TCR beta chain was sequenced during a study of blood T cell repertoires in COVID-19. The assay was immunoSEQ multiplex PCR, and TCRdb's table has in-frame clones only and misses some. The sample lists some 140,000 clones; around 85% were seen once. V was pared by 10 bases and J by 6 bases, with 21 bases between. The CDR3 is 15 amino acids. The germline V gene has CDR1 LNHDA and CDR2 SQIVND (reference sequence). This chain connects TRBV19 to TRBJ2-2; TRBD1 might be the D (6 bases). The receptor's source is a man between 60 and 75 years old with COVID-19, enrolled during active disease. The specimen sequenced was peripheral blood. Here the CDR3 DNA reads TGTGCCACCCAACCAACAGGGTTGATAGCCGGGGAGCTGTTTTTT. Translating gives CATQPTGLIAGELFF.